This TCR beta chain is from a study of early T cells in non-severe SARS-CoV-2 infection. Looking at the study overall: Investigators sequenced bulk RNA drawn from unsorted whole blood, and chains remained unpaired.

General study points: Matching against VDJdb likely underestimated virus-specific expansions, favoring anti-spike CD8.

This clonotype occurred a few times. What it binds is unknown. The junction had 14 bases not matched to a gene; V was cut back by 4 bases and J by 3 bases. Germline V gives CDR1 SGHVS, CDR2 FQNEAQ. The CDR3 loop spans 17 amino acids. Individual cDNA molecules carried attached unique molecular identifiers. TCRdb reprocessed the 5' RACE reads with MiXCR, giving one entry per CDR3 protein. The sample has approximately 46,000 distinct CDR3 sequences, approximately 8.5% seen once. The rearrangement links TRBV7-8 to TRBJ2-5; 7 bases line up with TRBD1. The receptor's source is an adult who was a healthcare worker with PCR-confirmed SARS-CoV-2 infection or an uninfected control (not recorded which). Specimen: whole blood. The CDR3 is CASSSNPYRGPKETQYF. Written as DNA, the CDR3 is TGTGCCAGCAGCTCAAACCCCTACAGGGGCCCGAAAGAGACCCAGTACTTC.